This section outlines one TCR beta chain sequence together with its context. This clone may be a read error of a much larger clone one base away. This record comes from a study of tumor-infiltrating lymphocytes in oesophageal squamous cell carcinoma. Via MiXCR, TCRdb re-called the PCR reads, giving one row per CDR3 protein. The top ten clones hold about a fifth of a sample with fewer than 25,000 distinct CDR3 sequences, 34% of them seen once. The germline gives CDR1 SGHRS, CDR2 YFSETQ. The CDR3 has 13 residues. Material for sequencing was esophageal tumor tissue. The clonotype originates from a female donor with esophageal squamous cell carcinoma. The rearrangement joins TRBV5-1 to TRBJ1-5; TRBD1 agrees at 7 bases. Written as DNA, the CDR3 is TGCGCCAGCAGCTTGCAGGGGGACCAGCCCCAGAATTTT. It specifies CASSLQGDQPQNF.